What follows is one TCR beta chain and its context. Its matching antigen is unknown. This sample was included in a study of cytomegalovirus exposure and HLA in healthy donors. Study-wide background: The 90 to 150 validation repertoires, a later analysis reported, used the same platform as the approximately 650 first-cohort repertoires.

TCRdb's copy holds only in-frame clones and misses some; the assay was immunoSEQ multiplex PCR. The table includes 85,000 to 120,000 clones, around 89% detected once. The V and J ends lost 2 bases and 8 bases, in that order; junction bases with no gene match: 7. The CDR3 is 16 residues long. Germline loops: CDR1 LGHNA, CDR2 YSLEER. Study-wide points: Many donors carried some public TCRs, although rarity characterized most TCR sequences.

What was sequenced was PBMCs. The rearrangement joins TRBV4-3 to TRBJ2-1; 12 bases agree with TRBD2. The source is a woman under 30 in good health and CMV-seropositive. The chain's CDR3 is CASSQTTSGGFDEQFF. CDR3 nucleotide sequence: TGCGCCAGCAGCCAAACGACTAGCGGGGGATTCGATGAGCAGTTCTTC.